This T cell receptor (beta chain) derives from a study of a mutant IDH1 vaccine in newly diagnosed glioma. The wider study: Vaccination began 4-6 weeks post radiotherapy alone, or with temozolomide cycles.

Using immunoSEQ multiplex PCR, the repertoire was profiled, and TCRdb retains in-frame clones only, with some absent. The table records tens of thousands of clones, around 90% of them present only once. Of note for this clone: The antigen remains undetermined.

As to time point: week 47, end of study. It was 300 ug of mutant IDH1 20-mer peptide that made up each vaccine dose, given with topical imiquimod. Germline trimming cut 6 bases from V and 7 bases from J; bases unmatched to any gene: 6. This CDR3 is 13 amino acids long. CDR1 and CDR2 (germline): LNHDA, SQIVND (reference sequence). The starting material was PBMCs, obtained from a glioma patient whose treatment included an IDH1 peptide vaccine. The receptor's source is a woman aged 40 to 55 with glioma. V is TRBV19 and J is TRBJ2-5; 9 bases agree with TRBD1. The DNA for the CDR3 is TGTGCCAGTAGGTCCGGGACAGGGCCGACCCAGTACTTC. Protein: CASRSGTGPTQYF. Supplemented by reference TRBV19 and TRBJ2-5, the full variable domain reads DGGITQSPKYLFRKEGQNVTLSCEQNLNHDAMYWYRQDPGQGLRLIYYSQIVNDFQKGDIAEGYSVSREKKESFPLTVTSAQKNPTAFYLCASRSGTGPTQYFGPGTRLLVL.